Listed here is a single TCR beta chain. The source of the sample is a study of blood T cell repertoires in COVID-19. In the study overall: Samples representing acute and convalescent COVID-19 were sourced from the United States, Italy and Spain.

In the original processing: The assay estimated nucleated cells by amplifying reference gene primers. The protocol was immunoSEQ multiplex PCR, while the TCRdb copy is restricted to in-frame clones and leaves out a portion. That table is the source of V, J and clone size, and D and trimming were worked out from the DNA. The sample contains about 170,000 clones, approximately 86% of which appear only once. Trimming left V 2 bases short and J 1 base short, with 9 bases between. This CDR3 spans 15 amino acids. The germline CDR1 and CDR2 sequences are SEHNR and FQNEAQ (reference sequence). The material sequenced was peripheral blood. This chain links TRBV7-9 with TRBJ2-1; D is possibly TRBD2 (5 bases). The receptor comes from a man in his 70s with acute or convalescent COVID-19. DNA of the CDR3: TGTGCCAGCAGCTTACGGGGTATTTCCTACAATGAGCAGTTCTTC. Translated: CASSLRGISYNEQFF.